This section outlines one T cell receptor beta chain sequence together with its context. No cognate antigen has been identified for it. Base qualities are not provided; no much larger clone lies one nucleotide away. From the cysteine through the phenylalanine, the CDR3 covers 16 amino acids. The kept DNA is CDR3 alone, 48 bases in frame from the first base. CDR1 and CDR2 (MDHEN, SYDVKM) derive from the germline V gene. Ends trimmed: V by 4 bases, J by 7 bases; bases unmatched to a gene: 12. These data originate in a study of shared clonotypes between healthy human individuals (dated by TCRdb to 2018 to 2020). Concerning the study at large: A couple of women and a few men aged 18 to 49 years were included in the cohort. Per donor, three plates each were used for CD4 naive and CD4 memory, two for CD8 naive, and one for CD8 memory. Blood TCR repertoires of a handful of healthy adults were deeply sequenced to estimate repertoire size and the extent of clonotype sharing between individuals. Libraries were prepared and TCR repertoires were sequenced by different laboratories using diverse techniques, in order to increase sequencing depth and limit assay-specific biases. Leukapheresis yielded between about 0.9 and 9.5 billion PBMCs per donor. Broader findings and caveats from the paper: Estimated clonotype richness was generally larger for naive than for memory subsets. Sharing across four donors was observed for roughly 5.4% of naive CD4, under 4% of naive CD8, 2.3% of memory CD4, and approximately 0.41% of memory CD8 clonotypes. Compared with non-shared clonotypes, clonotypes shared by all four sorted-subset donors had higher generation probabilities. Incomplete sequencing was indicated by rarefaction of sorted-subset datasets, despite the large sequencing depth. Pairwise subsampling indicated that sequencing depth was expected to affect the degree of clonotype sharing among donors. Because the study included a small number of donors, the genetic and exposure-history diversity represented was limited. Sampling was restricted to blood, and TCR repertoires in tissues likely differ from the TCR repertoires found in blood.

The donors were healthy, HIV-negative adults with no recently reported acute infections or vaccinations. Every donor was a Caucasian adult living in Nashville, Tennessee, USA. CD4+ T cells were enriched through magnetic negative selection, after which naive cells were positively selected on CD45RA and the remaining negative fraction served as the memory subset. Blood was collected by leukapheresis, and PBMCs were isolated by Ficoll-Histopaque density gradient centrifugation and then cryopreserved in liquid nitrogen vapor phase. Analytical flow cytometry was used to check the purity and quantity of each magnetically sorted T cell population. Each sorted fraction had its genomic DNA isolated and then quantified by UV absorbance on a Nanodrop 2000c. Using the deep immunoSEQ assay, multiplex PCR amplified TCR CDR3 regions from genomic DNA. Genomic DNA extracted from each cell subset was distributed evenly over all wells of several immunoSEQ 96-well plates, and each plate served as one replicate. For sorted subsets, each replicate PCR was loaded with about 200 ng genomic DNA, equivalent to approximately 27,000 T cell genomes. Purified libraries were measured with a Qubit 3.0 fluorometer, size-checked on a Bioanalyzer 2100, and measured again with the KAPA Library Quantification kit. Each immunoSEQ 96-well plate was sequenced on its own single-read 150-cycle Illumina NextSeq 550 flow cell. On the study's bioinformatics: Because only junctional sequences without quality scores were contained in the immunoSEQ output, filtering matching that applied to full-length reads could not be performed. To assign V/J genes and CDR3, sequences were annotated using PyIR, a Python wrapper for IgBLAST v1.9, with IMGT germline references. Reads were removed for weak V/J assignments (E-value above 1e-6), missing CDR3, stop codons, out-of-frame junctions, or ambiguous translated residues. V3J clonotypes were defined as sequences sharing an identical inferred V gene, J gene, and CDR3 amino acid sequence. Percentage overlap between repertoires was computed as shared unique clonotypes divided by the size of the smaller repertoire. RTK rarefaction, the Chao1 estimator, and Recon v2.1 estimates of unobserved clonotypes were used to assess repertoire richness. For all TCRbeta clonotypes obtained by the gDNA method from a few donors, generation probabilities were computed with OLGA. TCRdb provides this immuneACCESS table in a form limited to in-frame rearrangements. Some clones are lacking; in checked studies, under half of them reflect an unresolved V gene, and why the rest are absent is not known. V, J and clone size were drawn from that table, and D and trimming were deduced from the DNA. The sample records 2 million to 2.5 million clones, roughly 92% of which are singletons. The ten most abundant clones make up about 0.41% of the sample.

The sequence links TRBV28 to TRBJ2-7; 11 bases in the middle match TRBD2. The receptor's source is a man between 18 and 35 years old in good health. Some clones in this sample may be carry-over from other donors' samples. The specimen sequenced was naive CD4+ T cells from PBMCs. The sample's cell subset or site label, in plain terms: CD45RA+ positively selected. This receptor carries the CDR3 CASSSGVAGGLREQYF. The nucleotides read TGTGCCAGCAGTTCCGGGGTAGCGGGAGGGCTCCGAGAGCAGTACTTC.